This T cell receptor (beta chain) is from a study of blood T cells in healthy people across ages. Primed by a sample-barcoded 5' primer and a J-beta primer mix, a second PCR proceeded for 7 to 11 cycles. TCRdb reprocessed the 5' RACE reads via MiXCR and lists one record per CDR3 protein. The sample has hundreds of thousands of distinct CDR3 sequences, around 48% seen once. Study-level results: Because donor CMV status was unknown, expanded clonotype changes were possibly confounded.

This clonotype was observed many times. What it binds is unknown. The CDR3 is 12 amino acids. Germline-derived CDR1 and CDR2 are DFQATT and SNEGSKA (reference sequence). With 4 bases removed from V and 1 base from J, the gap between germline ends came to 6 bases. Material for sequencing was blood. This TCR was sampled from a young man in good health. V and J are TRBV20-1 and TRBJ2-3; D not resolved. DNA of the CDR3: TGCAGTGCTAAGGGTGGCACAGATACGCAGTATTTT. It encodes CSAKGGTDTQYF.